These 32 T cell receptor beta chains came from one sample sequenced in a study of T-cell memory formation after mild COVID-19. One entry per CDR3 protein results from TCRdb running MiXCR on the 5' RACE reads. Here the sample spans around 500,000 distinct CDR3 sequences, 15% to 20% being singletons. What was sequenced was PBMCs or a T cell subset sorted from them (not recorded which). The origin of the receptors is an adult woman who had mild COVID-19 (a few samples of this study predate the infection). Cell type and time point are not known.

The chain couples TRBV12-3 or TRBV12-4 to TRBJ1-2; a weak D match, TRBD1 (6 bases). Deletions cut 2 bases from V and 7 bases from J, with 11 bases between. The CDR3 contains 13 residues. CDR3 nucleotides: TGTGCCAGCAGTTTACTGGCAGGGGCTGGCTACACCTTC. Its protein product is CASSLLAGAGYTF.

The V gene is TRBV5-1, the J gene TRBJ2-1; 8 bases are a match to TRBD1. The CDR3 extends over 14 amino acids. Trimming removed 2 bases from V and 8 bases from J; junction bases left unmatched: 6. Germline-derived CDR1 and CDR2 are SGHRS and YFSETQ. CDR3 bases: TGCGCCAGCAGCTTCCACGACAGGGGCTATGAGCAGTTCTTC. Its protein is CASSFHDRGYEQFF. Complete variable domain (other parts from reference TRBV5-1 and TRBJ2-1): KAGVTQTPRYLIKTRGQQVTLSCSPISGHRSVSWYQQTPGQGLQFLFEYFSETQRNKGNFPGRFSGRQFSNSRSEMNVSTLELGDSALYLCASSFHDRGYEQFFGPGTRLTVL.

In this sample, this clonotype turned up a few times. The J gene is TRBJ2-7, the V gene TRBV29-1, with D possibly TRBD1 on 5 matching bases. The V gene's germline CDR1 is SQVTM and CDR2 ANQGSEA. This CDR3 is 12 amino acids long. The germline V and J ends were trimmed by 4 bases and 1 base, with 8 bases remaining between them. The CDR3 sequence is CSVGQGSYEQYF. In DNA form, the CDR3 reads TGCAGCGTTGGGCAGGGTTCCTACGAGCAGTACTTC.

The sample holds a few counts of this clonotype. The chain combines TRBV6-1 with TRBJ1-2, with 7 bases lining up with TRBD1. The CDR3 is 15 residues long. With 1 base clipped from V and 3 bases from J, the junction kept 5 bases outside the gene matches. Looked up from germline, CDR1 is MNHNS and CDR2 is SASEGT. CDR3 DNA sequence: TGTGCCAGCAGTGAAGACGGGGGACAGTACTATGGCTACACCTTC. It yields the protein CASSEDGGQYYGYTF.

This clonotype was counted many times. The J gene is TRBJ2-7, the V gene TRBV24-1, with D perhaps matching TRBD1 (6 bases). The CDR3 has 14 amino acids. The ends were cut back, 3 bases at V and 2 bases at J, with 10 bases in the middle. CDR1 KGHDR and CDR2 SFDVKD come from the germline V gene. The CDR3 region is CATSDKGVAYEQYF. The CDR3, as DNA: TGTGCCACCAGTGATAAGGGGGTGGCCTACGAGCAGTACTTC.

The V and J genes are TRBV3-1 and TRBJ2-3, with 8 bases matching TRBD1. CDR1 and CDR2 from the germline V gene are LGHDT and YNNKEL (reference sequence). The CDR3 is 15 residues long. J gave up 3 bases and V 2 bases, and 4 bases lay outside the gene matches. The CDR3 loop is CASSQFTGGTDTQYF. The CDR3 DNA reads as TGTGCCAGCAGCCAATTTACAGGGGGAACAGATACGCAGTATTTT.

V is TRBV5-1 and J is TRBJ2-1, with D tentatively TRBD1 or TRBD2 (5 bases each). The CDR3 runs 15 residues. Germline V gene data show CDR1 as SGHRS and CDR2 as YFSETQ. The V and J ends lost 3 bases and 3 bases respectively, with 13 bases between them. CDR3 nucleotide sequence: TGCGCCAGCAGCTCTTTTGGGGACGTCTACAATGAGCAGTTCTTC. Protein: CASSSFGDVYNEQFF.

The chain recombines TRBV9 with TRBJ1-1, with D perhaps TRBD1 (6 bases). CDR3 length: 15 amino acids. The V gene's germline CDR1 is SGDLS and CDR2 YYNGEE. V lost 0 bases to trimming and J lost 3 bases, with 12 bases between them. Written as DNA, the CDR3 is TGTGCCAGCAGCGTAGGCCAGGGGAGGGACACTGAAGCTTTCTTT. Translated: CASSVGQGRDTEAFF.

CDR3 sequence: CASSEAVDYEQYF. CDR3 coding DNA: TGTGCCAGCAGTGAAGCTGTAGACTACGAGCAGTACTTC. V is TRBV6-1 and J is TRBJ2-7; D is undetermined. V lost 0 bases and J 3 bases, leaving 6 bases between the germline ends. CDR1 MNHNS and CDR2 SASEGT come from the germline V gene. The CDR3 sequence is 13 residues long.

This chain uses TRBV5-1 with TRBJ2-1; the D gene is possibly TRBD2 (7 bases). The CDR3 has 14 amino acids. The germline V gene has CDR1 SGHRS and CDR2 YFSETQ. The ends were cut back, 0 bases at V and 10 bases at J, with 14 bases in the middle. The CDR3 region is CASSLGPGGAEQFF. The DNA of the CDR3 is TGCGCCAGCAGCTTGGGGCCGGGGGGCGCGGAGCAGTTCTTC.

This clonotype was recorded at least ten times. The J gene is TRBJ2-2, the V gene TRBV25-1; D might be TRBD1 or TRBD2, each matching 5 bases. Germline CDR1 and CDR2: MGHDK and SYGVNS. Trimming removed 6 bases at V and 4 bases at J, with 9 bases between. This CDR3 is 13 amino acids long. As DNA, the CDR3 is TGTGCCAGCAGCAGGGAGCTCACCGGGGAGCTGTTTTTT. It encodes CASSRELTGELFF.

The chain uses TRBV6-2 or TRBV6-3 and TRBJ2-3; D is ambiguous. The CDR3 has 12 amino acids. The V gene lost 5 bases and the J gene lost 5 bases, with 8 bases spanning the gap. Germline loops: CDR1 MNHEY, CDR2 SVGEGT. CDR3 amino acids: CASSRAKDTQYF. The CDR3 DNA follows: TGTGCCAGCAGTCGAGCGAAAGATACGCAGTATTTT.

This chain joins TRBV12-3 or TRBV12-4 and TRBJ1-3; the D gene is possibly TRBD1 (5 bases). Trimming took 6 bases from V and 3 from J, leaving 15 bases between them. The CDR3 is 15 amino acids. The CDR3 nucleotides are TGTGCCAGCAGATCCGGGACGCTCATTGGAAACACCATATATTTT. Protein sequence: CASRSGTLIGNTIYF.

This clonotype was seen a few times. This sequence joins TRBV7-8 and TRBJ2-3, with 7 positions matching TRBD1. The CDR3 totals 18 residues. Unmatched junction bases numbered 14, after V lost 2 bases and J lost 3 bases. CDR1 is SGHVS, CDR2 FQNEAQ, per germline. CDR3 amino acids: CASSLLGRGRGETDTQYF. Written as DNA, the CDR3 is TGTGCCAGCAGCTTACTGGGCAGGGGGAGAGGGGAGACAGATACGCAGTATTTT.

V and J are TRBV30 and TRBJ1-6, with 7 positions matching TRBD1. The CDR3 is made up of 16 amino acids. Trimming cost V 8 bases and J 5 bases; bases outside gene matches: 15. The germline V gene encodes CDR1 GTSNPN and CDR2 SVGIG (reference sequence). The chain's CDR3 is CAASRDSVHNNSPLHF. CDR3 in DNA: TGTGCCGCCTCCCGGGACAGCGTTCATAATAATTCACCCCTCCACTTT.

This clonotype was detected a few times. The rearrangement joins TRBV2 to TRBJ2-1; D remains unclear. Germline CDR1 and CDR2: SNHLY and FYNNEI. The CDR3 loop spans 14 amino acids. V lost 1 base and J lost 4, with 8 bases in between. CDR3 residues: CASSEGTRYNEQFF. The CDR3 bases are TGTGCCAGCAGTGAAGGCACGCGGTACAATGAGCAGTTCTTC.

The V and J genes are TRBV4-2 and TRBJ2-3; 10 bases align to TRBD2. In germline, CDR1 is LGHNA, CDR2 YNFKEQ. J was trimmed by 3 bases and V by 9 bases; bases with no gene match: 12. The CDR3 consists of 16 residues. The CDR3 coding sequence is TGTGCCAGTAGCGGACTAGCGGAGTCTAGAACAGATACGCAGTATTTT. Protein product: CASSGLAESRTDTQYF.

This clonotype was counted at least ten times. This chain connects TRBV9 to TRBJ2-7; weak D call: TRBD2 (5 bases). The germline V and J ends were trimmed by 3 bases and 1 base, with 17 bases remaining between them. The CDR3 contains 16 residues. The germline CDR1 and CDR2 sequences are SGDLS and YYNGEE. The CDR3 region is CASSGDSTTGSYEQYF. CDR3 DNA: TGTGCCAGCAGCGGGGATTCGACAACGGGGTCCTACGAGCAGTACTTC.

This clonotype was seen a handful of times. V is TRBV24-1 and J is TRBJ2-3; 9 nucleotides line up with TRBD2. Germline lookup yields CDR1 KGHDR and CDR2 SFDVKD. The CDR3 spans 16 residues. The V gene end was trimmed by 0 bases and the J gene end by 5 bases; junction bases not matched to a gene: 5. The DNA of the CDR3 is TGTGCCACCAGTGATTTGCGGCGGGAGGGCCAAGATACGCAGTATTTT. It is translated as CATSDLRREGQDTQYF.

The CDR3 region is CASSQFNTEAFF. For the CDR3, the DNA is TGTGCCAGCAGTCAATTTAACACTGAAGCTTTCTTT. The chain is built from TRBV7-6 and TRBJ1-1, with D unclear. The V gene lost 6 bases and the J gene lost 2 bases, with 7 bases spanning the gap. This CDR3 is 12 amino acids long. Germline lookup yields CDR1 SGHVS and CDR2 FNYEAQ.

This clonotype appeared a few times. This chain links TRBV10-3 with TRBJ2-7, with 7 bases lining up with TRBD1. The CDR3 covers 14 residues. Germline values: CDR1 ENHRY, CDR2 SYGVKD. Trimming at V came to 6 bases and at J to 1 base, leaving 6 bases not matched to a gene. As DNA, the CDR3 is TGTGCCATCAGACCCGGGACAGAATCCTACGAGCAGTACTTC. Its translation is CAIRPGTESYEQYF.

The chain couples TRBV9 to TRBJ2-1, with unresolved D. V was pared by 3 bases and J by 6 bases, with 10 bases between. In germline, CDR1 is SGDLS, CDR2 YYNGEE. CDR3 length: 13 residues. For the CDR3, the DNA is TGTGCCAGCAGCGGGGCCACCGGCAATGAGCAGTTCTTC. It yields the protein CASSGATGNEQFF.

The chain is built from TRBV14 and TRBJ1-1; D gene unclear. From germline, CDR1 is SGHDN and CDR2 FVKESK. V was trimmed by 3 bases and J by 7 bases, leaving 9 bases between them. The CDR3 runs 12 residues. For the CDR3, the DNA is TGTGCCAGCAGCCAGCATGAGGGTGAAGCTTTCTTT. It yields the protein CASSQHEGEAFF.

The V and J genes are TRBV5-1 and TRBJ2-1, with D possibly TRBD2 on 6 matching bases. The germline V gene encodes CDR1 SGHRS and CDR2 YFSETQ. The CDR3 totals 15 residues. Trimming took 2 bases from V and 7 from J, leaving 16 bases between them. The CDR3 DNA is TGCGCCAGCAGCTTCGAGACAAGCGGAGGGAATGAGCAGTTCTTC. Translation: CASSFETSGGNEQFF.

This rearrangement joins TRBV20-1 to TRBJ1-2; a weak D match, TRBD1 (6 bases). V lost 6 bases and J 4 bases, leaving 12 bases between the germline ends. Per the germline V gene, CDR1 is DFQATT and CDR2 is SNEGSKA (reference sequence). The CDR3 sequence is 12 residues long. This CDR3 is CSATTGPYGYTF. CDR3 nucleotide sequence: TGCAGTGCGACGACAGGCCCCTATGGCTACACCTTC.

This clonotype was found a few times. The chain employs TRBV5-1 and TRBJ2-2; maybe TRBD2 (7 bases). The CDR3 spans 15 residues. V was clipped by 0 bases and J by 6 bases, with 12 bases between them. CDR1 and CDR2 (germline): SGHRS, YFSETQ. This CDR3 reads CASSLARGAAGELFF. The CDR3 nucleotides read TGCGCCAGCAGCTTGGCCCGGGGGGCCGCCGGGGAGCTGTTTTTT.

V usage is TRBV6-2 or TRBV6-3 and J usage is TRBJ1-1; possible D gene TRBD1, 6 bases. The V and J ends lost 5 bases and 3 bases respectively, with 13 bases between them. CDR1 is MNHEY and CDR2 is SVGEGT in the germline V gene. The CDR3 consists of 14 residues. Here the CDR3 reads CASSTTGSYTEAFF. The CDR3 DNA reads as TGTGCCAGCAGTACAACAGGGAGTTACACTGAAGCTTTCTTT.

The V and J genes are TRBV28 and TRBJ2-3; D gene uncertain. Germline CDR1 is MDHEN and CDR2 is SYDVKM. V lost 6 bases to trimming and J lost 0 bases, with 19 bases between them. CDR3 length: 17 amino acids. In DNA form, the CDR3 reads TGTGCCAGCAGCCGCTCCGGGCTCACACCTAGCACAGATACGCAGTATTTT. The encoded protein is CASSRSGLTPSTDTQYF. Full variable domain (missing parts from reference TRBV28 and TRBJ2-3): DVKVTQSSRYLVKRTGEKVFLECVQDMDHENMFWYRQDPGLGLRLIYFSYDVKMKEKGDIPEGYSVSREKKERFSLILESASTNQTSMYLCASSRSGLTPSTDTQYFGPGTRLTVL.

Remarks on this clonotype: Without the conserved terminal phenylalanine or tryptophan, this CDR3 likely stems from a read error. The chain carries TRBV9 and TRBJ2-1; TRBD1 might be the D (6 bases). V gave up 1 base and J gave up 5 bases, with 10 bases separating them. Germline-derived CDR1 and CDR2 are SGDLS and YYNGEE. This CDR3 contains 14 residues. The CDR3 coding sequence is TGTGCCAGCAGCGTAAGGGGGTCTCACAATGAGCAGTTCCTC. This translates into CASSVRGSHNEQFL.

The gene calls are TRBV7-2 and TRBJ1-1; TRBD1 matches 8 bases. Germline V CDR1 and CDR2: SGHTA, FQGNSA. This CDR3 contains 16 residues. With 2 bases clipped from V and 10 bases from J, the junction kept 15 bases outside the gene matches. Here the CDR3 reads CASSLLSSRAGGLAFF. CDR3 bases: TGTGCCAGCAGCTTATTATCTTCAAGGGCAGGGGGCCTAGCTTTCTTT.

This clonotype was seen more than once but under ten times. The chain joins TRBV5-5 to TRBJ2-1, with D possibly matching TRBD2 (5 bases). Germline V lookup: CDR1 SGHKS, CDR2 YYEKEE (reference sequence). V was cut by 4 bases and J by 6 bases, with 17 bases left in between. This CDR3 is 15 amino acids long. The CDR3 region is CASSQRHERVNEQFF. CDR3 coding DNA: TGTGCCAGCAGCCAGCGTCATGAGAGGGTCAATGAGCAGTTCTTC.

A single count supports this clonotype. V usage is TRBV6-1 and J usage is TRBJ2-1, with a possible D match to TRBD2 (6 bases). CDR3 length equals 11 residues. Trimming cost V 4 bases and J 10 bases, with 8 bases left between them. Germline CDR1 reads MNHNS; CDR2 reads SASEGT. CDR3 sequence (DNA): TGTGCCAGCAGTGGGGGGGAAGAGCAGTTCTTC. Its translation: CASSGGEEQFF.